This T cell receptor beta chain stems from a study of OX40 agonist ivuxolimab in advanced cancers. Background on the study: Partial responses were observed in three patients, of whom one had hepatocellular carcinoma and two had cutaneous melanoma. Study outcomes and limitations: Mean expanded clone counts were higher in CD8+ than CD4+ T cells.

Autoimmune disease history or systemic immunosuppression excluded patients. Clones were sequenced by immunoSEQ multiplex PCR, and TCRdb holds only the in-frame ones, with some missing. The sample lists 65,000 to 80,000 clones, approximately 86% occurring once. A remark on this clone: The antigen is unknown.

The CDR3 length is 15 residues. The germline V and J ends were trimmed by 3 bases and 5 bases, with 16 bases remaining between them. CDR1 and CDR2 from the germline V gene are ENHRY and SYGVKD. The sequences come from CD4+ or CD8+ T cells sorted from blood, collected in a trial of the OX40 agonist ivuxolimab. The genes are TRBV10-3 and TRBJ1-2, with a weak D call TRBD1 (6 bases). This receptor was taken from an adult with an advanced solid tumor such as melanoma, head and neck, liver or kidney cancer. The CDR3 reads CAISEAGGRGYGYTF. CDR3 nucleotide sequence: TGTGCCATCAGTGAAGCGGGGGGGCGCGGGTATGGCTACACCTTC.